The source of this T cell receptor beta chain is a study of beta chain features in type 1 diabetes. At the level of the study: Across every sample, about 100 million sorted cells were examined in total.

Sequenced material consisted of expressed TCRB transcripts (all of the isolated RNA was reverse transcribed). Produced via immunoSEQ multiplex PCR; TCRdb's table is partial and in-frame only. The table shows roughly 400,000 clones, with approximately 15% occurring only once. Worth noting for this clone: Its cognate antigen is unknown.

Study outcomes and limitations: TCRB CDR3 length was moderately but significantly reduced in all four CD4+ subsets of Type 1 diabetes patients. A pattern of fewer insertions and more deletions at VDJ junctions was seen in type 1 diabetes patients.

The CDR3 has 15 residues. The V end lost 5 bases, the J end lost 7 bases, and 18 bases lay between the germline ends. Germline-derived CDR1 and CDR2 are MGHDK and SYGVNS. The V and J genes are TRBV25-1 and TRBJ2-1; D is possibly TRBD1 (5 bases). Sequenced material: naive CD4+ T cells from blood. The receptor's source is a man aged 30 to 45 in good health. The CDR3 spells CASSRMGRSGNEQFF. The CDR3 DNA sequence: TGTGCCAGCAGTCGAATGGGGCGGTCGGGTAATGAGCAGTTCTTC.